The 21 T cell receptor beta chains below come from one sample, sequenced in a study of spatial heterogeneity in lung cancer. TCRdb independently ran MiXCR on the 5' RACE reads; one entry per CDR3 protein. The profile covers 2,000 to 2,500 distinct CDR3 sequences, with around 29% appearing a single time and about 26% taken by the ten largest. Time point indicated: blood at routine non-recurrence follow-up after resection. The material sequenced was PBMCs, taken at follow-up. The source is a male donor with early-stage non-small cell lung cancer.

This clonotype came up a few times. This beta chain represents an off-target read in a library built for alpha chains; its size is of limited meaning. This chain links TRBV28 with TRBJ2-7; 9 positions match TRBD1. V trimming: 6 bases; J trimming: 3 bases; junction bases outside the gene matches: 6. CDR3 size: 14 residues. Germline CDR1 and CDR2: MDHEN and SYDVKM. CDR3 sequence reads: CASSHVTGGYEQYF. The DNA of the CDR3 is TGTGCCAGCAGCCATGTGACAGGGGGCTACGAGCAGTACTTC.

As for this clonotype: The library was prepared for alpha chains; this beta chain is a stray read, so its frequency means little. This rearrangement joins TRBV28 to TRBJ2-7; D is undetermined. The CDR3 has 11 amino acids. Trimming stripped 5 bases from V and 3 bases from J, with 5 bases between. CDR1 and CDR2 (germline): MDHEN, SYDVKM. CDR3 DNA sequence: TGTGCCAGCAGTCAGAACTACGAGCAGTACTTC. This encodes CASSQNYEQYF.

In the case of this clonotype: This beta chain slipped into a library made for alpha chains as a stray read, so its size is not meaningful. The V and J genes are TRBV11-3 and TRBJ2-3, with D possibly being TRBD2 (5 bases). V lost 4 bases and J 3 bases, leaving 11 bases between the germline ends. The CDR3 is 14 amino acids. From germline, CDR1 is SGHNT and CDR2 YENEEA. DNA for the CDR3: TGTGCCAGCAGCTATACGAAGCGGACAGATACGCAGTATTTT. Translating gives CASSYTKRTDTQYF.

This clonotype was counted only a few times. The library was built for alpha chains, so this beta chain is an off-target read and its size means little. J is TRBJ2-4 and V is TRBV28; TRBD1 matches 11 bases. V gave up 4 bases and J gave up 8 bases; unmatched junction bases: 13. This CDR3 is 17 amino acids long. Germline loops: CDR1 MDHEN, CDR2 SYDVKM. CDR3 region: CASSSPNPGQGEDIQYF. Written as DNA, the CDR3 is TGTGCCAGCAGTTCCCCTAACCCGGGACAGGGGGAAGACATTCAGTACTTC.

Worth noting for this clonotype: This beta chain was picked up by a library intended for alpha chains and is off target, so its count carries little meaning. The chain combines TRBV10-3 with TRBJ2-1, with D possibly being TRBD1 (6 bases). This CDR3 spans 13 amino acids. Germline V gene data show CDR1 as ENHRY and CDR2 as SYGVKD. V was cut by 6 bases and J by 6 bases, with 12 bases left in between. The CDR3 sequence: CAIRAGDRNEQFF. CDR3 DNA: TGTGCCATCAGGGCAGGGGATCGCAATGAGCAGTTCTTC.

As for this clonotype: This beta chain was picked up by a library intended for alpha chains and is off target, so its count carries little meaning. This rearrangement joins TRBV19 to TRBJ2-3; 8 nucleotides agree with TRBD2. This CDR3 comprises 17 residues. V lost 2 bases to trimming and J lost 1 base; unmatched junction nucleotides: 8. Per germline, CDR1 LNHDA and CDR2 SQIVND (reference sequence). CDR3 region: CASSIPSAGGGTDTQYF. In nucleotides, the CDR3 is TGTGCCAGTAGTATACCTAGCGCGGGAGGCGGCACAGATACGCAGTATTTT.

In regard to this clonotype: Since it is a stray read in a library aimed at alpha chains, this beta chain has a size that is not meaningful. The chain is built from TRBV7-2 and TRBJ2-1, with D uncertain. Trimming left V 7 bases short and J 10 bases short, with 23 bases between. CDR3 length: 15 amino acids. Germline CDR1 and CDR2: SGHTA and FQGNSA. CDR3 DNA sequence: TGTGCCAGCACTAAATTGGCTAGTCCCCCCCTCGAGCAGTTCTTC. Protein: CASTKLASPPLEQFF.

Points on this clonotype: Since the library was made to target alpha chains, this beta chain is a stray read and its abundance is not meaningful. The V call is TRBV21-1, the J call TRBJ2-7; TRBD1 is taken as the D call from the table, unchecked against the DNA. TRBV21-1 is a documented pseudogene. The CDR3 consists of 15 residues. The CDR3 DNA sequence: TGTGCCAGCAGCAATCCGGCACACACGCTTGGGGAGCAGTACTTC. Its protein is CASSNPAHTLGEQYF.

On this clonotype itself: A much larger clone differs by one base, so this may be a read error. For a library built for alpha chains, this beta chain is a stray read; little rests on its size. The chain employs TRBV6-6 and TRBJ2-7; the D gene is possibly TRBD2 (5 bases). V was clipped by 3 bases and J by 6 bases, with 12 bases between them. This CDR3 has 13 residues. Germline loops: CDR1 MNHNY, CDR2 SVGAGI (reference sequence). In DNA form, the CDR3 reads TGTGCCAGCAGTTATCCCGGGGAACGCGAGCAGTACTTC. Translation: CASSYPGEREQYF.

This clonotype was observed a few times. This beta chain represents an off-target read in a library built for alpha chains; its size is of limited meaning. In nucleotides, the CDR3 is TGTGCCAGCTCCCCGCTTGGGACAGGGGAACGCGAGCAGTACTTC. Translated, it gives CASSPLGTGEREQYF. The chain links TRBV18 to TRBJ2-7, with TRBD1 matching 10 bases. The CDR3 extends over 15 amino acids. Trimming cost V 6 bases and J 6 bases; bases outside gene matches: 11. CDR1 and CDR2 (germline): KGHSH, LQKENI.

In this sample, this clonotype turned up a few times. This beta chain appears as a stray read in a library generated for alpha chains; its size is not informative. The J gene is TRBJ2-1, the V gene TRBV10-3; the D is unclear. This CDR3 has 13 residues. V was cut by 2 bases and J by 6 bases, with 8 bases left in between. Per the germline V gene, CDR1 is ENHRY and CDR2 is SYGVKD. DNA of the CDR3: TGTGCCATCAGTGAGGGGATATCCAATGAGCAGTTCTTC. Its protein product is CAISEGISNEQFF.

Concerning this clonotype itself: A library made for alpha chains picked up this beta chain off target, so its size means little. This chain uses TRBV7-6 with TRBJ2-3; the D is unclear. Trimming pared 4 bases from V and 0 bases from J, leaving 17 bases between. The CDR3 contains 17 residues. Germline values: CDR1 SGHVS, CDR2 FNYEAQ. Written as DNA, the CDR3 is TGTGCCAGCAGCTCCCTGGCGTCGCCGTATAGCACAGATACGCAGTATTTT. It codes for CASSSLASPYSTDTQYF.

This clonotype showed up just a few times. The library was prepared for alpha chains; this beta chain is a stray read, so its frequency means little. The V and J genes are TRBV7-9 and TRBJ1-1; TRBD1 agrees at 10 bases. Germline loops: CDR1 SEHNR, CDR2 FQNEAQ (reference sequence). Trimming at V came to 4 bases and at J to 1 base, leaving 3 bases not matched to a gene. CDR3 size: 15 residues. Here the CDR3 DNA reads TGTGCCAGCAGCTCAGGGACAGGGGCGAACACTGAAGCTTTCTTT. Protein sequence: CASSSGTGANTEAFF.

In regard to this clonotype: Little can be read into the size of this beta chain, an off-target read in a library designed for alpha chains. This chain joins TRBV7-2 and TRBJ2-4; D gene uncertain. With 1 base removed from V and 9 bases from J, the gap between germline ends came to 4 bases. The CDR3 contains 11 residues. Germline V CDR1 and CDR2: SGHTA, FQGNSA. CDR3 in DNA: TGTGCCAGCAGCTTAGGAAGCATTCAGTACTTC. Translating gives CASSLGSIQYF.

This clonotype was counted only a few times. A library made for alpha chains picked up this beta chain off target, so its size means little. The gene calls are TRBV19 and TRBJ1-4, with D uncertain. Germline V gene data show CDR1 as LNHDA and CDR2 as SQIVND (reference sequence). CDR3 length: 15 amino acids. Trimming cost V 3 bases and J 4 bases, with 12 bases left between them. This CDR3 reads CASSIGTGINEKLFF. DNA of the CDR3: TGTGCCAGTAGTATCGGTACGGGGATTAATGAAAAACTGTTTTTT.

This clonotype came up a few times. This beta chain is an unintended read in a library built for alpha chains; its size means little. The rearrangement uses TRBV20-1 and TRBJ2-7, with TRBD1 as a possible D gene (5 bases). Germline values: CDR1 DFQATT, CDR2 SNEGSKA (reference sequence). The CDR3 totals 13 residues. Trimming stripped 3 bases from V and 0 bases from J, with 9 bases between. The CDR3 DNA reads as TGCAGTGCTAGGACCCAGGGCTCCTACGAGCAGTACTTC. This encodes CSARTQGSYEQYF.

Comment on this clonotype: A library made for alpha chains picked up this beta chain off target, so its size means little. V gene TRBV6-2 or TRBV6-3 combines with J gene TRBJ2-5; 8 bases are a match to TRBD2. V shed 4 bases and J 5 bases; nucleotides not matched to a gene: 12. The germline CDR1 and CDR2 sequences are MNHEY and SVGEGT. The CDR3 has 16 residues. CDR3 nucleotide sequence: TGTGCCAGCAGTTCCGTGACTAGCGCGAAATACGAGACCCAGTACTTC. Protein: CASSSVTSAKYETQYF.

The table lists this clonotype with a few counts. This beta chain lies outside the target of a library built for alpha chains; its clone size means little. The chain recombines TRBV4-3 with TRBJ2-7, with 10 bases aligning to TRBD2. The CDR3 length is 14 residues. The germline V gene has CDR1 LGHNA and CDR2 YSLEER. J lost 2 bases, V lost 4 bases, and 2 bases had no gene match. CDR3 coding DNA: TGCGCCAGCAGCCCAGGACTAGCGGCCTACGAGCAGTACTTC. It specifies CASSPGLAAYEQYF.

Comments on this clonotype: Being off target in a library aimed at alpha chains, this beta chain has a size of little meaning. The chain uses TRBV10-3 and TRBJ2-7; 11 nucleotides agree with TRBD1. The CDR3 spans 13 residues. The junction had 6 bases not matched to a gene; V was cut back by 11 bases and J by 3 bases. CDR1 is ENHRY, CDR2 SYGVKD, per germline. For the CDR3, the DNA is TGTGCCCTTGGGACAGGGGGTATCTACGAGCAGTACTTC. Translating it yields CALGTGGIYEQYF.

This clonotype turned up a few times. This beta chain is a stray read from a library made for alpha chains; its abundance is not meaningful. This chain uses TRBV6-1 with TRBJ2-2; D is perhaps TRBD1 (6 bases). V lost 7 bases and J 0 bases, leaving 9 bases between the germline ends. The V gene's germline CDR1 is MNHNS and CDR2 SASEGT. The CDR3 loop spans 14 amino acids. CDR3 DNA sequence: TGTGCCAGCATTGGGACAACGAACACCGGGGAGCTGTTTTTT. Translated, it gives CASIGTTNTGELFF.

This clonotype was seen a few times. Being off target in a library aimed at alpha chains, this beta chain has a size of little meaning. The chain uses TRBV20-1 and TRBJ2-1, with D tentatively TRBD2 (7 bases). Trimming left V 3 bases short and J 3 bases short, with 9 bases between. Germline assignment: CDR1 DFQATT and CDR2 SNEGSKA (reference sequence). This CDR3 is built from 13 residues. In DNA, the CDR3 is TGCAGTGCTAGTAGGGGGGGCTACAATGAGCAGTTCTTC. Residues: CSASRGGYNEQFF.